These 3 T cell receptor beta chains were all obtained from the same sample, sequenced in a study of blood T cell repertoires in COVID-19. Only in-frame clones appear in the TCRdb table, and some are missing; sequencing was by immunoSEQ multiplex PCR. Among around 94,000 clones listed, approximately 92% were seen once. Sample: peripheral blood. These receptors were obtained from a woman between 50 and 59 years old with COVID-19, enrolled during active disease.

V is TRBV12-5 and J is TRBJ1-2; TRBD1 agrees at 9 bases. Germline V gives CDR1 LGHNT, CDR2 FRNRAP. The CDR3 length is 19 residues. The trim removed 5 bases at V and 0 bases at J, leaving 16 bases unmatched. The CDR3 loop reads CASGHTRDRVTSANYGYTF. The CDR3 coding sequence is TGTGCTAGTGGTCACACCCGGGACAGGGTAACGAGTGCTAACTATGGCTACACCTTC.

The rearrangement links TRBV14 to TRBJ2-6, with TRBD1 matching over 7 bases. The CDR3 sequence is 18 residues long. With 4 bases clipped from V and 1 base from J, the junction kept 10 bases outside the gene matches. Per the germline V gene, CDR1 is SGHDN and CDR2 is FVKESK. CDR3 in amino acids: CASSPDRTVPSGANVLTF. The CDR3 DNA reads TGTGCCAGCAGCCCGGACAGGACCGTACCTTCTGGGGCCAACGTCCTGACTTTC.

V is TRBV27 and J is TRBJ2-7; 13 bases are shared with TRBD2. V gave up 5 bases and J gave up 4 bases; unmatched junction bases: 8. The germline V gene encodes CDR1 MNHEY and CDR2 SMNVEV (reference sequence). The CDR3 runs 16 residues. CDR3 DNA sequence: TGTGCCAGCAGTCCCCGAGGACTAGCGGGGGCGTACGAGCAGTACTTC. Amino acids: CASSPRGLAGAYEQYF.